This section outlines one T cell receptor (beta chain) sequence together with its context. There are a few counts of this clone. Its antigen has not been determined. Base qualities are not at hand, and no much larger clone is one base apart. Each collaborating institution followed its own protocols to collect whole blood in K2EDTA tubes. For TCRbeta analysis, collaborators shipped samples in one of three forms: frozen whole blood, isolated PBMCs, or DNA extracted from either of those sample types. From the cysteine up to the phenylalanine, the CDR3 has a length of 13 residues. Only the CDR3 DNA is retained, 39 bases long and in frame from the first base. The germline V gene (reference sequence) yields LGHDT for CDR1 and YNNKEL for CDR2. At the junction V is shortened by 6 bases and J by 8 bases, with 13 bases in between. The data stem from a study of blood T cell repertoires in COVID-19 (dated by TCRdb to 2018 to 2020). In terms of the full investigation: Samples covering the acute and convalescent phases of COVID-19 were provided by collaborators in the United States, Italy and Spain. The prospective study material was composed of cDNA or gDNA derived from T cells, B-cell-depleted T cells, or PBMCs. The dataset comprised deeply sampled blood TCRbeta repertoires from subjects exposed to, actively infected with, or recovered from COVID-19. The repertoires were released in a freely available public database meant as a resource for research on the immune response to SARS-CoV-2. Samples were obtained from the ongoing ImmuneRACE study (first 160 participants) and from 1,254 subjects provided by 6 global collaborators. Nearly every sample came with metadata listing a de-identified subject ID, COVID-19 status, age in years and sex. HLA class I and class II types, where available, came from metadata supplied by the sample provider rather than from assay-based typing. Study-wide findings and limitations: The quantity of clinical and demographic metadata differed by source and by participant and was supplied without curation.

TCRbeta CDR3 regions were amplified from genomic DNA by means of the immunoSEQ Assay, a bias-controlled multiplex PCR. The original pipeline was this. The number of nucleated cells in each sample was estimated by amplification of reference gene primers within the assay. To quantify the absolute abundance of each unique TCRbeta CDR3 rearrangement, sequence reads were collapsed and filtered. Productive Simpson clonality was computed per sample as the square root of Simpson's diversity index over productive rearrangements. This immuneACCESS table, as held by TCRdb, lists in-frame sequences with V and J called but not all clones. Of the missing ones, under half trace to an unresolved V gene in checked studies; the others have no known cause. V, J and clone size derive from that table, while D and trimming were established from the DNA sequence. This sample gives 150,000 to 200,000 clones in total; approximately 90% of them show up just once. About 4.5% of the sample is held by the ten biggest clonotypes.

The rearrangement combines TRBV3-1 (or the pseudogene TRBV3-2) with TRBJ1-4, and TRBD1 may be the D gene, going by 5 matching bases. Sequencing was carried out using peripheral blood. The receptor was isolated from a human donor in a cohort sampled during active COVID-19. The DNA sequence reads TGTGCCAGCAGTTCTACGTGGGGCGAAAAACTGTTTTTT. It specifies CASSSTWGEKLFF.